Included here is one TCR beta chain sequence, with context. Its antigen is not known. Assay: immunoSEQ multiplex PCR; the TCRdb copy retains only in-frame clones and omits some. The sample yields nearly 1 million clones, approximately 80% seen once. V lost 6 bases to trimming and J lost 2 bases; unmatched junction nucleotides: 3. Germline values: CDR1 MNHEY, CDR2 SVGAGI. CDR3 size: 14 residues. These data belong to a study of shared clonotypes between healthy human individuals. Study observations and caveats: All-four-donor shared clonotypes had higher generation probabilities than non-shared clonotypes did.

The receptor was isolated from a man aged 18-30 years in good health. The V call is TRBV6-5, the J call TRBJ2-1; the match to TRBD2 covers 8 bases. Sequencing used memory CD4+ T cells sorted from blood. Subset in this sample: CD45RA-negative fraction. CDR3 sequence reads: CASRRSGTYNEQFF. The DNA of the CDR3 is TGTGCCAGCAGACGTAGCGGGACCTACAATGAGCAGTTCTTC.